The present T cell receptor beta chain was sequenced within a study of immune evolution from preneoplasia to lung adenocarcinoma. Study-level results: From normal lung to invasive adenocarcinoma, top clone frequencies appeared to decrease. Later-stage lesions appeared to have more T cells, more diversity, less clonality.

Profiled with immunoSEQ multiplex PCR; TCRdb holds only in-frame clones, not every one. Here the sample spans around 3,700 clones, more than 75% being singletons. Patient tissue came from resections in Japan or China, 2014–2017. Comment on this clone: The antigen is not known.

The CDR3 runs 16 residues. V gave up 3 bases and J gave up 4 bases, with 18 bases separating them. Germline V gene lookup returns CDR1 LNHDA and CDR2 SQIVND (reference sequence). The chain combines TRBV19 with TRBJ1-1, with D tentatively TRBD1 (5 bases). Sequencing was carried out using FFPE invasive lung adenocarcinoma tissue. The clonotype originates from a person between 65 and 79 years old with invasive lung adenocarcinoma. CDR3 sequence (DNA): TGTGCCAGTAGTATGGGTGGAATTGGGGGAGGCACTGAAGCTTTCTTT. As protein: CASSMGGIGGGTEAFF.